This T cell receptor (beta chain) is drawn from a study of T-cell reconstitution after alpha-beta-depleted transplantation in children. The CDR3 loop spans 11 amino acids. The V gene lost 6 bases and the J gene lost 5 bases, with 8 bases spanning the gap. Germline CDR1 is LNHDA and CDR2 is SQIVND (reference sequence). The TCRbeta library was prepared with unique molecular identifiers. TCRdb called the PCR reads again in MiXCR, with one record for every CDR3 protein. The sample shows 500,000 to 600,000 distinct CDR3 sequences, 32% of them seen only once. A few counts support this clonotype. This chain joins TRBV19 and TRBJ2-7; D unresolved. This TCR was sampled from a human donor who donated a stem cell graft to a child with aplastic anemia. This material consisted of PBMCs from the stem cell graft donor, taken from the stem cell graft. CDR3 loop: CASRGRHEQYF. CDR3 bases: TGTGCCAGTAGAGGAAGGCACGAGCAGTACTTC.